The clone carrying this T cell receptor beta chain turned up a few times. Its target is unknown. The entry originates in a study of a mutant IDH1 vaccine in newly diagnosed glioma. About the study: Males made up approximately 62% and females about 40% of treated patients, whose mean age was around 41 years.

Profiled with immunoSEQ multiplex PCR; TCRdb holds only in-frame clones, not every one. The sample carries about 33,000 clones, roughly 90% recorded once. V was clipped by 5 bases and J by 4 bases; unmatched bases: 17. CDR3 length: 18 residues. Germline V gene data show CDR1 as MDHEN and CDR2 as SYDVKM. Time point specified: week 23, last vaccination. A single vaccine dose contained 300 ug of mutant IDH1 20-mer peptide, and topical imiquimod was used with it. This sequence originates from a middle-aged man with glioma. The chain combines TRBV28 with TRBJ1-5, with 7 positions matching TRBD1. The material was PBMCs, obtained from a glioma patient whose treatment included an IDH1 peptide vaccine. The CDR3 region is CASSSTGDSVTINQPQHF. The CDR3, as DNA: TGTGCCAGCAGTAGTACCGGGGACAGCGTTACGATAAATCAGCCCCAGCATTTT.